This T cell receptor (beta chain) was observed in a study of cytomegalovirus exposure and HLA in healthy donors. Study findings and constraints: It was reportedly the case that the classifier diagnosed cytomegalovirus status with high specificity and sensitivity. Cytomegalovirus-associated status was assigned to 150 or so TCR beta chains.

Points on this clone: The antigen is unknown.

The germline V gene encodes CDR1 MNHEY and CDR2 SVGAGI. The J segment lost 5 bases and the V segment lost 7 bases, leaving 6 bases of the junction unmatched. The CDR3 contains 15 residues. The donors were part of the validation cohort, which consisted of over a hundred subjects and was separate from the first cohort of about 720 subjects. Clones were sequenced by immunoSEQ multiplex PCR, and TCRdb holds only the in-frame ones, with some missing. Of approximately 280,000 clones in the sample, around 86% were seen once. The J gene is TRBJ2-7, the V gene TRBV6-5; 15 bases match TRBD2. This clonotype originated in a woman aged 18-30 years in good health and CMV-seronegative. The sequencing input was PBMCs. The CDR3 sequence is CASTLRTSGRDEQYF. The CDR3 region has the DNA TGTGCCAGCACCCTCCGGACTAGCGGGAGGGACGAGCAGTACTTC.